This TCR beta chain emerged from a study of blood T cell repertoires in COVID-19. Across the whole study: Collection of acute and convalescent COVID-19 samples took place in the United States, Italy and Spain. The analysed material was cDNA or gDNA that came from T cells, B-cell-depleted T cells, or PBMCs.

This CDR3 has 12 residues. V was shortened by 5 bases and J by 10 bases, with 14 bases between the two germline ends. CDR1 and CDR2 from the germline V gene are MNHEY and SMNVEV (reference sequence). Profiling relied on immunoSEQ multiplex PCR, and the TCRdb table lists in-frame clones only, not all of them. Of 150,000 to 200,000 clones in the sample, roughly 80% were seen once. Source material: peripheral blood. The TCR comes from a woman aged 30 to 39 with acute or convalescent COVID-19. The chain combines TRBV27 with TRBJ1-1, with D possibly being TRBD1 (5 bases). CDR3 sequence reads: CASSPVRGGAFF. CDR3 in DNA: TGTGCCAGCAGTCCCGTTCGGGGGGGAGCTTTCTTT.